Shown below are 22 T cell receptor beta chains from a single sample sequenced in a study of cytomegalovirus exposure and HLA in healthy donors. The PCR used 60 Vbeta and 13 Jbeta primers. The assay was immunoSEQ multiplex PCR, and TCRdb's table has in-frame clones only and misses some. The sample holds approximately 180,000 clones, just over 70% seen once. Sequencing was performed on PBMCs. The receptors derive from a human donor in good health.

The rearrangement links TRBV6-4 to TRBJ1-1; 11 bases match TRBD1. The germline V gene encodes CDR1 MRHNA and CDR2 SNTAGT. CDR3 length equals 15 residues. Trimming cost V 3 bases and J 4 bases; bases outside gene matches: 4. In DNA form, the CDR3 reads TGTGCCAGCAGTGAGGAAGGGACAGGGGGCACTGAAGCTTTCTTT. Protein sequence: CASSEEGTGGTEAFF.

The CDR3 sequence: CASSQGDEQFF. The CDR3 bases are TGTGCCAGCAGTCAGGGGGATGAGCAGTTCTTC. The V and J genes are TRBV28 and TRBJ2-1; 7 positions agree with TRBD1. Germline CDR1 reads MDHEN; CDR2 reads SYDVKM. The CDR3 loop spans 11 amino acids. The V segment lost 5 bases and the J segment 8 bases; nucleotides outside the gene matches: 0.

The J gene is TRBJ1-4, the V gene TRBV30; no clear D gene. Trimming left V 3 bases short and J 3 bases short, with 8 bases between. The CDR3 is 13 residues long. The germline CDR1 and CDR2 sequences are GTSNPN and SVGIG (reference sequence). As DNA, the CDR3 is TGTGCCTGGAGGCGGGGATCTAATGAAAAACTGTTTTTT. Protein product: CAWRRGSNEKLFF.

In its sample, this clone was seen a few times. The J gene is TRBJ2-1, the V gene TRBV25-1; unclear D gene. Germline assignment: CDR1 MGHDK and CDR2 SYGVNS. Trimming pared 2 bases from V and 12 bases from J, leaving 8 bases between. This CDR3 is built from 11 residues. CDR3 DNA sequence: TGTGCCAGCAGTGAAAGAGGCGGGCAGTTCTTC. This translates into CASSERGGQFF.

This clone was counted many times. This sequence joins TRBV5-1 and TRBJ2-7, with D possibly being TRBD1 (6 bases). This CDR3 has 15 amino acids. Trimming stripped 5 bases from V and 4 bases from J, with 19 bases between. Germline V lookup: CDR1 SGHRS, CDR2 YFSETQ. CDR3 in amino acids: CASSLNPGHRYEQYF. CDR3 bases: TGCGCCAGCAGTCTTAATCCGGGACACCGTTACGAGCAGTACTTC.

The chain joins TRBV11-2 to TRBJ2-4, with 9 bases lining up with TRBD1. J was trimmed by 4 bases and V by 5 bases; bases with no gene match: 3. Germline loops: CDR1 SGHAT, CDR2 FQNNGV. The CDR3 is 14 amino acids. This CDR3 is CASSPGQGKNIQYF. The CDR3 DNA sequence: TGTGCCAGCAGCCCGGGACAGGGAAAAAACATTCAGTACTTC. The variable domain in full, with the rest retrieved from reference TRBV11-2 and TRBJ2-4, is EAGVAQSPRYKIIEKRQSVAFWCNPISGHATLYWYQQILGQGPKLLIQFQNNGVVDDSQLPKDRFSAERLKGVDSTLKIQPAKLEDSAVYLCASSPGQGKNIQYFGAGTRLSVL.

V usage is TRBV11-1 and J usage is TRBJ1-6; 7 bases are a match to TRBD1. The germline V gene encodes CDR1 SGHAT and CDR2 FQDESV (reference sequence). The ends lost 3 bases at V and 7 bases at J; junction bases unmatched: 6. The CDR3 is 15 amino acids. CDR3 nucleotide sequence: TGTGCCAGCAGCTTTGACAGGGCATACAATTCACCCCTCCACTTT. Its translation is CASSFDRAYNSPLHF. The full variable domain, in which reference TRBV11-1 and TRBJ1-6 provide the parts outside the CDR3, is EAEVAQSPRYKITEKSQAVAFWCDPISGHATLYWYRQILGQGPELLVQFQDESVVDDSQLPKDRFSAERLKGVDSTLKIQPAELGDSAMYLCASSFDRAYNSPLHFGNGTRLTVT.

The V and J genes are TRBV5-4 and TRBJ2-7, with D perhaps matching TRBD1 (5 bases). Germline CDR1 SGHNT, CDR2 YYREEE (reference sequence). V shed 2 bases and J shed 0 bases, with 15 bases lying between them. The CDR3 is 16 residues long. CDR3 nucleotides: TGTGCCAGCAGCTTAAGGGGCAGCGCAAGCTCCTACGAGCAGTACTTC. Protein sequence: CASSLRGSASSYEQYF.

The chain has TRBV10-3 and TRBJ2-3, with TRBD2 identical over 7 bases. The V and J ends lost 7 bases and 1 base, in that order; junction bases with no gene match: 11. The CDR3 runs to 16 residues. Germline V gene sequence: CDR1 ENHRY, CDR2 SYGVKD. The CDR3 is CAITPFSSGGTDTQYF. In DNA form, the CDR3 reads TGTGCCATCACCCCATTCTCAAGCGGGGGCACAGATACGCAGTATTTT.

This sequence joins TRBV5-6 and TRBJ2-5; no reliable D call. Gene TRBJ2-7 matches the end of the DNA better, so the J call may be wrong. Germline CDR1 is SGHDT and CDR2 is YYEEEE. The length of the CDR3 is 18 residues. CDR3 DNA: TGTGCCAGCAGCTTGGCAGTCTCCCCACTCCTCAAGCGCTACGAGCAGTACTTC. Translated: CASSLAVSPLLKRYEQYF.

The chain is built from TRBV5-1 and TRBJ2-3, with 8 nucleotides matching TRBD1. The germline gives CDR1 SGHRS, CDR2 YFSETQ. Trimming cost V 4 bases and J 1 base; bases outside gene matches: 2. CDR3 size: 14 residues. CDR3 loop: CASSPTGGTDTQYF. CDR3 DNA sequence: TGCGCCAGCAGCCCGACAGGGGGCACAGATACGCAGTATTTT.

CDR3: CASSIRDTLYEQYF. CDR3 coding DNA: TGTGCCAGCAGTATCCGGGACACCTTATACGAGCAGTACTTC. The gene calls are TRBV6-5 and TRBJ2-7; a possible D gene is TRBD1 (6 bases). Trimming took 5 bases from V and 4 from J, leaving 15 bases between them. Looked up from germline, CDR1 is MNHEY and CDR2 is SVGAGI. The CDR3 consists of 14 residues.

The V call is TRBV7-9, the J call TRBJ2-3, with 8 bases identical to TRBD1. Trimming cost V 7 bases and J 1 base; bases outside gene matches: 7. The CDR3 sequence is 15 residues long. The germline CDR1 and CDR2 sequences are SEHNR and FQNEAQ (reference sequence). The CDR3 spells CASTNDRGGTDTQYF. The DNA of the CDR3 is TGTGCCAGCACCAACGACAGGGGTGGCACAGATACGCAGTATTTT. The entire variable domain, with the rest obtained from reference TRBV7-9 and TRBJ2-3, is as follows: DTGVSQNPRHKITKRGQNVTFRCDPISEHNRLYWYRQTLGQGPEFLTYFQNEAQLEKSRLLSDRFSAERPKGSFSTLEIQRTEQGDSAMYLCASTNDRGGTDTQYFGPGTRLTVL.

This chain joins TRBV10-3 and TRBJ1-1; D gene uncertain. V was shortened by 0 bases and J by 0 bases, with 11 bases between the two germline ends. Germline-derived CDR1 and CDR2 are ENHRY and SYGVKD. The CDR3 has 16 residues. This CDR3 is CAISESTGGMNTEAFF. For the CDR3, the DNA is TGTGCCATCAGTGAGTCGACGGGAGGAATGAACACTGAAGCTTTCTTT.

The rearrangement joins TRBV7-2 to TRBJ2-5; D might be TRBD2 (5 bases). This CDR3 contains 15 residues. The germline gives CDR1 SGHTA, CDR2 FQGNSA. V gave up 1 base and J gave up 4 bases, with 13 bases separating them. CDR3 residues: CASSLGSAGGETQYF. The CDR3 region has the DNA TGTGCCAGCAGCTTAGGGTCCGCAGGAGGAGAGACCCAGTACTTC.

With regard to this clone: The sample has other DNA sequences that encode this CDR3 too. The V call is TRBV7-9, the J call TRBJ2-2; the D gene is possibly TRBD2 (6 bases). With 8 bases removed from V and 5 bases from J, the gap between germline ends came to 6 bases. CDR3 size: 11 residues. Germline V CDR1 and CDR2: SEHNR, FQNEAQ (reference sequence). Here the CDR3 reads CASGGTGELFF. The CDR3 nucleotides read TGTGCCAGCGGGGGGACCGGGGAGCTGTTTTTT.

This clone occurred a few times. This chain connects TRBV15 to TRBJ2-3; TRBD1 agrees at 9 bases. Per germline, CDR1 LNHNV and CDR2 YYDKDF (reference sequence). The CDR3 has 16 amino acids. The junction had 9 bases not matched to a gene; V was cut back by 5 bases and J by 3 bases. CDR3 DNA sequence: TGTGCCACCAGCGATTACACAGGGGGCATAACAGATACGCAGTATTTT. This translates into CATSDYTGGITDTQYF.

This clone occurred a few times. The chain employs TRBV4-3 and TRBJ2-5; 7 nucleotides line up with TRBD2. Losses at the gene ends were 4 bases for V and 0 bases for J; bases not matched to a gene: 14. The CDR3 runs to 18 residues. Per the germline V gene, CDR1 is LGHNA and CDR2 is YSLEER. CDR3 sequence: CASSPPWGSGWYQETQYF. The CDR3 DNA is TGCGCCAGCAGCCCCCCCTGGGGTAGCGGGTGGTACCAAGAGACCCAGTACTTC.

The chain couples TRBV2 to TRBJ2-7, with D perhaps TRBD1 (5 bases). Deletions cut 3 bases from V and 6 bases from J, with 15 bases between. CDR1 and CDR2 from the germline V gene are SNHLY and FYNNEI. The CDR3 extends over 14 amino acids. CDR3 DNA sequence: TGTGCCAGCAGTGAGGGTCGTCAGGGTGGCGAGCAGTACTTC. Its protein is CASSEGRQGGEQYF. The whole variable domain, filled in from reference TRBV2 and TRBJ2-7, reads EPEVTQTPSHQVTQMGQEVILRCVPISNHLYFYWYRQILGQKVEFLVSFYNNEISEKSEIFDDQFSVERPDGSNFTLKIRSTKLEDSAMYFCASSEGRQGGEQYFGPGTRLTVT.

The chain carries TRBV19 and TRBJ1-1; D is undetermined. Germline V CDR1 and CDR2: LNHDA, SQIVND (reference sequence). The CDR3 is 12 residues long. Trimming took 6 bases from V and 6 from J, leaving 11 bases between them. CDR3 sequence: CASRIRTAEAFF. CDR3 nucleotide sequence: TGTGCCAGTAGAATAAGGACTGCTGAAGCTTTCTTT.

This sequence joins TRBV5-1 and TRBJ1-2, with D tentatively TRBD1 (5 bases). The CDR3 runs 13 residues. Trimming pared 0 bases from V and 7 bases from J, leaving 10 bases between. Germline V gene lookup returns CDR1 SGHRS and CDR2 YFSETQ. CDR3 bases: TGCGCCAGCAGCTTGGCCGGAAGGGGTGGCTACACCTTC. Its translation is CASSLAGRGGYTF.

The chain carries TRBV19 and TRBJ2-2, with D perhaps matching TRBD2 (6 bases). CDR1 is LNHDA, CDR2 SQIVND, per germline (reference sequence). This CDR3 has 13 amino acids. The ends were cut back, 7 bases at V and 6 bases at J, with 12 bases in the middle. CDR3 sequence: CASNPTSPGELFF. CDR3 nucleotides: TGTGCCAGTAACCCTACTAGCCCCGGGGAGCTGTTTTTT.